The rows below give T cell receptor beta chains drawn from one sample of a study of human T cells and chemical hapten exposure. Using its own MiXCR run on the RACE reads, TCRdb lists one record per CDR3 protein. This table holds 34,000 or so distinct CDR3 sequences, around a tenth found once. This material consisted of whole blood, taken in connection with sensitization to the hapten diphenylcyclopropenone (DPC). These receptors were taken from a man aged 45-65 years with alopecia areata. Some clones in this sample may be carry-over from other donors' samples. The CDR3 runs from the conserved cysteine through the conserved F or W. The D gene is left open where the match is weak. Not every row has a clone size; where given, it reads once, few, many or a size class.

-	TRBJ2-7	TRBV5-1	many	TGCGCCAGCAGCTCCGTGACAGGTTCCTACGAGCAGTACTTC	CASSSVTGSYEQYF
TRBD1	TRBJ2-3	TRBV7-8	-	TGTGCCAGCAGCTTCGGACAGGGGGCAAATACGCAGTATTTT	CASSFGQGANTQYF
-	TRBJ2-1	TRBV6-1	many	TGTGCCAGTCGGACAGAAACCTACAATGAGCAGTTCTTC	CASRTETYNEQFF
TRBD1	TRBJ1-2	TRBV3-1	many	TGTGCCAGCAGCCACGCCGGACAGGGCGGTAGTGGCTACACCTTC	CASSHAGQGGSGYTF
TRBD2	TRBJ2-1	TRBV28	-	TGTGCCAGCAGGAAAAGACTAGCGGGAGATAACAATGAGCAGTTCTTC	CASRKRLAGDNNEQFF
-	TRBJ1-2	TRBV29-1	many	TGCAGCGTTAAGGAAGGGGCGAGGGGTGGCTATGGCTACACCTTC	CSVKEGARGGYGYTF
-	TRBJ2-3	TRBV28	-	TGTCTACTCGGGGGCACAGATACGCAGTATTTT	CLLGGTDTQYF
-	TRBJ1-3	TRBV12-3/TRBV12-4	many	TGTGCCAGCAATGAAGGATCTGAAAACACCATATATTTT	CASNEGSENTIYF
TRBD2	TRBJ2-5	TRBV20-1	many	TGCAGTGCTCTGCCCGGCGGGAGCTTAGAGACCCAGTACTTC	CSALPGGSLETQYF
-	TRBJ2-6	TRBV30	many	TGTGCCTGGAGTGTAGTCCAAGGTTCACAATCTGGGGCCAACGTCCTGACTTTC	CAWSVVQGSQSGANVLTF
-	TRBJ2-5	TRBV4-1	many	TGCGCCAGCAGCCAATGGGACGAACGAGAGACCCAGTACTTC	CASSQWDERETQYF
-	TRBJ2-5	TRBV7-9	many	TGTGCCAGCAGCTTGCCACCGGGCCGCCAAGAGACCCAGTACTTC	CASSLPPGRQETQYF
TRBD1	TRBJ1-4	TRBV28	few	TGTGCCACCTTCGGACAGGGTGCGAAACTGTTTTTT	CATFGQGAKLFF
TRBD1	TRBJ1-1	TRBV4-1	-	TGCGCCAGCAGCCAGGGACAGGGGGCTGTCACTGAAGCTTTCTTT	CASSQGQGAVTEAFF
TRBD1	TRBJ1-5	TRBV2	many	TGTGCCAGCAAGACAGGGGGTCAGCCCCAGCATTTT	CASKTGGQPQHF
TRBD2	TRBJ2-7	TRBV7-2	-	TGTGCCAGCAGAGCGGGGAGCTACGAGCAGTACTTC	CASRAGSYEQYF
TRBD2	TRBJ2-3	TRBV7-2	-	TGTGCCAGCAGCCTAGCGGGAACGCCAGATACGCAGTATTTT	CASSLAGTPDTQYF
TRBD1	TRBJ1-1	TRBV2	-	TGTGCCAGCAGCGGGACAGGGATGAACACTGAAGCTTTCTTT	CASSGTGMNTEAFF
-	TRBJ2-5	TRBV4-1	many	TGCGCCAGCAGCCATGATGACGGGCGCCTCGGGACCCAGTACTTC	CASSHDDGRLGTQYF
-	TRBJ1-5	TRBV28	many	TGTGCCAGCAGTTTTATCCAGCCGAATCAGCCCCAGCATTTT	CASSFIQPNQPQHF
-	TRBJ1-1	TRBV2	many	TGTGCCAGCAGTGTTTGGCAGCTGCCCGAAGCTTTCTTT	CASSVWQLPEAFF
-	TRBJ2-7	TRBV29-1	-	TGCAGCGTTGAGAGGGAGAGCTCCTACGAGCAGTACTTC	CSVERESSYEQYF
-	TRBJ2-7	TRBV28	many	TGTGCCAGCAGTTTTGGGCAGGGAAGCACGTACGAGCAGTACTTC	CASSFGQGSTYEQYF
-	TRBJ1-1	TRBV7-2	few	TGTGCCAGCAGCTTAGATTTGAACACTGAAGCTTTCTTT	CASSLDLNTEAFF
-	TRBJ2-3	TRBV7-2	-	TGTGCCAGCAGCACGGTGACAGATACGCAGTATTTT	CASSTVTDTQYF
-	TRBJ2-1	TRBV25-1	many	TGTGCCAGCTCCCAACGTGAGAGACTACGTGACAATGAGCAGTTCTTC	CASSQRERLRDNEQFF
-	TRBJ2-2	TRBV6-5	many	TGTGCCAGCTGGAACACCGGGGAGCTGTTTTTT	CASWNTGELFF
TRBD2	TRBJ2-7	TRBV5-1	many	TGCGCCAGCAGCTACCTGTCGGGACTAGCGGGAGGGCCATCCGAGCAGTACTTC	CASSYLSGLAGGPSEQYF
-	TRBJ2-1	TRBV10-3	many	TGTGCCATCGGAACCTCACAGGGATCCTACAATGAGCAGTTCTTC	CAIGTSQGSYNEQFF